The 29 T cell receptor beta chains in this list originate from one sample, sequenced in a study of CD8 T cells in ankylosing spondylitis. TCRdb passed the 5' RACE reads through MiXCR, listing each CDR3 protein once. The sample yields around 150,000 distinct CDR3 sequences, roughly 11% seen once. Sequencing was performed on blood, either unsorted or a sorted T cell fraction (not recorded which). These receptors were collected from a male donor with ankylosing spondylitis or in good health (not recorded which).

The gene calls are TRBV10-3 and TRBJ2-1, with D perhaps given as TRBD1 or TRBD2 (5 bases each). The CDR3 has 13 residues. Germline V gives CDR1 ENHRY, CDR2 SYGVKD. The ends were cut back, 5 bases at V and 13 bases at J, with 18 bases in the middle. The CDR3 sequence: CAISHGVGEIQFF. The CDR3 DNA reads TGTGCCATCAGTCACGGGGTGGGGGAAATACAGTTCTTC.

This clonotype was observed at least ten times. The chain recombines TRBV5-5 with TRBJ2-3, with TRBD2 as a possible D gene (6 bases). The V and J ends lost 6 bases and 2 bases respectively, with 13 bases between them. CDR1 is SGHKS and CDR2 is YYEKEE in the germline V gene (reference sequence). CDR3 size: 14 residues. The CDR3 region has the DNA TGTGCCAGCATCCACGGCGGGACCACAGATACGCAGTATTTT. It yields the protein CASIHGGTTDTQYF.

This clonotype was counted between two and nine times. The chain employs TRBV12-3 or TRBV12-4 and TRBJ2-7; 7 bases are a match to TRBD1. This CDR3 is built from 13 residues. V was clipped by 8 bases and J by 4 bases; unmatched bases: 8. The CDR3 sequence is CASGKGTVYEQYF. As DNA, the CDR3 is TGTGCCAGCGGAAAAGGGACAGTTTACGAGCAGTACTTC.

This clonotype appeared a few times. The CDR3: CASSQDWTGDYGYTF. The CDR3 DNA reads TGTGCCAGCAGCCAAGATTGGACAGGGGACTATGGCTACACCTTC. V and J are TRBV4-2 and TRBJ1-2; the match to TRBD1 covers 9 bases. Germline values: CDR1 LGHNA, CDR2 YNFKEQ. The length of the CDR3 is 15 residues. The V and J ends lost 0 bases and 3 bases, in that order; junction bases with no gene match: 2.

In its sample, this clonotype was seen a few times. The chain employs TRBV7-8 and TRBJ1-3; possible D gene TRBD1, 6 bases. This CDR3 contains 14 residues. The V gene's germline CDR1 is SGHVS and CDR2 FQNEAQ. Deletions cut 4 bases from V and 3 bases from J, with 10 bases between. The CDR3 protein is CASSSTGRGNTIYF. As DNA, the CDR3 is TGTGCCAGCAGCTCCACAGGGCGTGGAAACACCATATATTTT. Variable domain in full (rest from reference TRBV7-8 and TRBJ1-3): GAGVSQSPRYKVAKRGQDVALRCDPISGHVSLFWYQQALGQGPEFLTYFQNEAQLDKSGLPSDRFFAERPEGSVSTLKIQRTQQEDSAVYLCASSSTGRGNTIYFGEGSWLTVV.

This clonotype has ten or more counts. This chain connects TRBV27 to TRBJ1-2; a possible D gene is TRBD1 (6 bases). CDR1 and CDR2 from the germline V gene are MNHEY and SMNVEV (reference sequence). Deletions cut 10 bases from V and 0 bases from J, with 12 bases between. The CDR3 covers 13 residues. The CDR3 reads CATKQGANYGYTF. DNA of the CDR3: TGTGCCACCAAACAGGGCGCTAACTATGGCTACACCTTC.

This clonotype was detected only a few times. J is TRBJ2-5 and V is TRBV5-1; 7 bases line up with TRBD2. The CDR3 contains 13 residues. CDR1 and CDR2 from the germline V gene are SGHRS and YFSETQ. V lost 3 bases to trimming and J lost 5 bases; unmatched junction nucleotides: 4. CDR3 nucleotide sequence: TGCGCCAGCAGCTCCCAGCGGGACGAGACCCAGTACTTC. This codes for CASSSQRDETQYF. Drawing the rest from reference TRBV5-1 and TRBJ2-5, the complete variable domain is KAGVTQTPRYLIKTRGQQVTLSCSPISGHRSVSWYQQTPGQGLQFLFEYFSETQRNKGNFPGRFSGRQFSNSRSEMNVSTLELGDSALYLCASSSQRDETQYFGPGTRLLVL.

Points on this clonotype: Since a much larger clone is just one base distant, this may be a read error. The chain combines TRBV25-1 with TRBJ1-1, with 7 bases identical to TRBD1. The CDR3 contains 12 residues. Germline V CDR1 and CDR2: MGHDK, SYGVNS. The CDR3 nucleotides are TGTACCAGCAGTGAACCACAGGGGCCAGCTTTCTTT. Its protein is CTSSEPQGPAFF.

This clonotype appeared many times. CDR3 DNA sequence: TGCGCCAGCAGGCTTAGCGGGCCAGAGTACGAGCAGTACTTC. Protein sequence: CASRLSGPEYEQYF. J is TRBJ2-7 and V is TRBV5-1, with 7 bases that match TRBD2. Germline V gene lookup returns CDR1 SGHRS and CDR2 YFSETQ. This CDR3 has 14 amino acids. Trimming cost V 5 bases and J 4 bases; bases outside gene matches: 9.

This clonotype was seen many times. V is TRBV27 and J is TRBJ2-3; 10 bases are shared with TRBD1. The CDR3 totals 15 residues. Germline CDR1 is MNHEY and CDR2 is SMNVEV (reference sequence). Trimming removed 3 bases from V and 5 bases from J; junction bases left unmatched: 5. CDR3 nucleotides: TGTGCCAGCAGTTTTACGGGGACAGGGGAAGATACGCAGTATTTT. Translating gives CASSFTGTGEDTQYF.

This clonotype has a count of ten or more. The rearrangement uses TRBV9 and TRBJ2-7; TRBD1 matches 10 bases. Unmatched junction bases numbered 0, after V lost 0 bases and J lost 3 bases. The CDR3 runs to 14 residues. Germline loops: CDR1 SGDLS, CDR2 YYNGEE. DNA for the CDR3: TGTGCCAGCAGCGTAGGGGACAGGGGCTACGAGCAGTACTTC. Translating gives CASSVGDRGYEQYF.

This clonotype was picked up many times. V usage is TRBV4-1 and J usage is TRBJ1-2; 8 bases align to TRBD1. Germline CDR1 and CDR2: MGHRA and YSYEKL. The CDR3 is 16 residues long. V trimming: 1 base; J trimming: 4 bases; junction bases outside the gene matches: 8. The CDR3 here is CASSQGLGTGFYGYTF. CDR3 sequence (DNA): TGCGCCAGCAGCCAAGGGCTTGGGACAGGATTCTATGGCTACACCTTC.

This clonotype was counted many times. The chain's CDR3 is CSVSTSYEQYF. The CDR3 DNA sequence: TGCAGCGTCTCAACTAGCTACGAGCAGTACTTC. The rearrangement joins TRBV29-1 to TRBJ2-7; D is perhaps TRBD2 (5 bases). Germline loops: CDR1 SQVTM, CDR2 ANQGSEA. Trimming cost V 6 bases and J 3 bases, with 9 bases left between them. This CDR3 has 11 amino acids.

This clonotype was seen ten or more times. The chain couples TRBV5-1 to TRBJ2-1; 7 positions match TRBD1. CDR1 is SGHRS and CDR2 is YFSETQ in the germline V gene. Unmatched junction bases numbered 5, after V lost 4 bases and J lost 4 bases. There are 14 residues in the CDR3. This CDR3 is CASSRPGQYNEQFF. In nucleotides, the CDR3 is TGCGCCAGCAGCAGGCCGGGACAGTACAATGAGCAGTTCTTC.

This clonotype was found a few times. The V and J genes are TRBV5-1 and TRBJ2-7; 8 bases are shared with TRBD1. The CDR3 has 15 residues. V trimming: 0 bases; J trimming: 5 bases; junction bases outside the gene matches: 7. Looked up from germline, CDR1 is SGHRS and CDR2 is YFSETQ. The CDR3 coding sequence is TGCGCCAGCAGCTTGGAGCGGACAGGGTACGACGAGCAGTACTTC. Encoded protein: CASSLERTGYDEQYF. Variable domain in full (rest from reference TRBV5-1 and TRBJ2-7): KAGVTQTPRYLIKTRGQQVTLSCSPISGHRSVSWYQQTPGQGLQFLFEYFSETQRNKGNFPGRFSGRQFSNSRSEMNVSTLELGDSALYLCASSLERTGYDEQYFGPGTRLTVT.

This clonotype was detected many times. The CDR3 DNA is TGCAGCGTTTTATCGACAGGACGAGAGACCCAGTACTTC. It yields the protein CSVLSTGRETQYF. This chain joins TRBV29-1 and TRBJ2-5, with D perhaps TRBD1 (6 bases). The germline V gene has CDR1 SQVTM and CDR2 ANQGSEA. CDR3 length equals 13 residues. The germline V and J ends were trimmed by 5 bases and 4 bases, with 14 bases remaining between them.

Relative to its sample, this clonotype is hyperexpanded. CDR3 coding DNA: TGTGCCAGCAGCCGAGAATCAGAGACCCAGTACTTC. This translates into CASSRESETQYF. The J gene is TRBJ2-5, the V gene TRBV11-2; D call uncertain. V lost 5 bases, J lost 4 bases, and 8 bases lay in between. CDR3 size: 12 residues. Germline CDR1 SGHAT, CDR2 FQNNGV.

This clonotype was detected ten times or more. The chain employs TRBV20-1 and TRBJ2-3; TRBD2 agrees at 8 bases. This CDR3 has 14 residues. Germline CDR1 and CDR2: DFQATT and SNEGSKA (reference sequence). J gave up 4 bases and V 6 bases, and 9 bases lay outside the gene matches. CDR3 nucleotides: TGCAGTGCCGGGGCGGGAGGTCGCGCAGATACGCAGTATTTT. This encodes CSAGAGGRADTQYF.

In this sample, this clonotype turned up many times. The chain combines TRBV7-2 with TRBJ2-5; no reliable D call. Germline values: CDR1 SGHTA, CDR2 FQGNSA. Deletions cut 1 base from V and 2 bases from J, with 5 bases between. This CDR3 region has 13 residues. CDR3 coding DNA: TGTGCCAGCAGCTTAGAGCAGCAAGAGACCCAGTACTTC. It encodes CASSLEQQETQYF.

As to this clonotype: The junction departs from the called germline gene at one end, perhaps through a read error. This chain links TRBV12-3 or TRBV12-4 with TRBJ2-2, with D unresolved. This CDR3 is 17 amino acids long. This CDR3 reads CASSPRRTALNTEELFF. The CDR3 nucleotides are TGTGCCAGCAGTCCCCGTAGGACCGCCTTGAACACCGAGGAGCTGTTTTTT.

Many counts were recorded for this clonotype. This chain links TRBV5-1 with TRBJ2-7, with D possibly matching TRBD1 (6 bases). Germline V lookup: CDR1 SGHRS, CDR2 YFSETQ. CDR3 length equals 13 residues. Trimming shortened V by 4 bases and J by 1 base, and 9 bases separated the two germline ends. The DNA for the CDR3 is TGCGCCAGCAGCCCCGGACAGTCCTACGAGCAGTACTTC. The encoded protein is CASSPGQSYEQYF.

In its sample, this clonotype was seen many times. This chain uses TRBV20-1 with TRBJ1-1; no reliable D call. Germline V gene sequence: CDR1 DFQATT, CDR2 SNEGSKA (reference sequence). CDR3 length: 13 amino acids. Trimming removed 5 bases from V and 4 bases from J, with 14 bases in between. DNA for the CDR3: TGCAGTGCTCCATCGGATGGCGGCACTGAAGCTTTCTTT. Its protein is CSAPSDGGTEAFF.

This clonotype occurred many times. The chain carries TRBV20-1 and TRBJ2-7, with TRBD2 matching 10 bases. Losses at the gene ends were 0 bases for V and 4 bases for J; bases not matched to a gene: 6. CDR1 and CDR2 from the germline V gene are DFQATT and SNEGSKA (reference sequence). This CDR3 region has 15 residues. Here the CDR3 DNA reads TGCAGTGCTAGAGATCTCAGCGGGAGGGCTTACGAGCAGTACTTC. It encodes CSARDLSGRAYEQYF.

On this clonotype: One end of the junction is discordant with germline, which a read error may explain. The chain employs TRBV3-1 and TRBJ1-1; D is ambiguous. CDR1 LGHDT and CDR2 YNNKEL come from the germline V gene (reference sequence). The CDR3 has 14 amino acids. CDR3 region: CVSSQTWASTEAFF. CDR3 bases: TGTGTCAGCAGCCAGACATGGGCGAGCACTGAAGCTTTCTTT. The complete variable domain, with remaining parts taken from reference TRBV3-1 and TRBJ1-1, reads DTAVSQTPKYLVTQMGNDKSIKCEQNLGHDTMYWYKQDSKKFLKIMFSYNNKELIINETVPNRFSPKSPDKAHLNLHINSLELGDSAVYFCVSSQTWASTEAFFGQGTRLTVV.

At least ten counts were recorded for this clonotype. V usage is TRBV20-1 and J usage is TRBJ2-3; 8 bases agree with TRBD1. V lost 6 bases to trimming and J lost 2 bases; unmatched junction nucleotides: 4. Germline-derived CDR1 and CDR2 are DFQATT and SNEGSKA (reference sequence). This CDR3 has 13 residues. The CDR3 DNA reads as TGCAGTGCCGAGACAGGGGCCACAGATACGCAGTATTTT. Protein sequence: CSAETGATDTQYF.

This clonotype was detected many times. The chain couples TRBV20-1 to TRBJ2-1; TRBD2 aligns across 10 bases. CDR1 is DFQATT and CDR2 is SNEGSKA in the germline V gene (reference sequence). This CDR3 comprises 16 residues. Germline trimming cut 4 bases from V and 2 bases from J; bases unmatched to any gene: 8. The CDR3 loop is CSAKRGGQFPYNEQFF. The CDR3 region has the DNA TGCAGTGCTAAGCGGGGGGGCCAGTTCCCCTACAATGAGCAGTTCTTC.

CDR3 loop: CASRGGGRNSPLHF. The CDR3, as DNA: TGCGCCAGCAGAGGTGGCGGGCGTAATTCACCCCTCCACTTT. V gene TRBV5-1 combines with J gene TRBJ1-6, with D uncertain. The ends were cut back, 5 bases at V and 6 bases at J, with 12 bases in the middle. Germline assignment: CDR1 SGHRS and CDR2 YFSETQ. The CDR3 runs 14 residues. Full variable domain (outside the CDR3, taken from reference TRBV5-1 and TRBJ1-6): KAGVTQTPRYLIKTRGQQVTLSCSPISGHRSVSWYQQTPGQGLQFLFEYFSETQRNKGNFPGRFSGRQFSNSRSEMNVSTLELGDSALYLCASRGGGRNSPLHFGNGTRLTVT.

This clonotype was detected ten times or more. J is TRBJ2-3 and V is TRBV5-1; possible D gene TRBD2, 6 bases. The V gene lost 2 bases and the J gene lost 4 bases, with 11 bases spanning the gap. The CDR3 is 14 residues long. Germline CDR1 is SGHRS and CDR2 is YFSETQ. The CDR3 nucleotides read TGCGCCAGCAGCTTCGGAGGGCCCCCAGATACGCAGTATTTT. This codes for CASSFGGPPDTQYF. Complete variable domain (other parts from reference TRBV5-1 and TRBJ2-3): KAGVTQTPRYLIKTRGQQVTLSCSPISGHRSVSWYQQTPGQGLQFLFEYFSETQRNKGNFPGRFSGRQFSNSRSEMNVSTLELGDSALYLCASSFGGPPDTQYFGPGTRLTVL.

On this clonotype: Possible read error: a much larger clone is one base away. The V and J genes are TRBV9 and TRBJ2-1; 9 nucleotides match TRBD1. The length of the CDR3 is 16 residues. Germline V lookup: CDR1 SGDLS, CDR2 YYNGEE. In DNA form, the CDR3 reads TGTGTCAGCAGCCCTCGGGGGACAGGGTTGGGCAATGAGCAGTTCTTC. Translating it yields CVSSPRGTGLGNEQFF.